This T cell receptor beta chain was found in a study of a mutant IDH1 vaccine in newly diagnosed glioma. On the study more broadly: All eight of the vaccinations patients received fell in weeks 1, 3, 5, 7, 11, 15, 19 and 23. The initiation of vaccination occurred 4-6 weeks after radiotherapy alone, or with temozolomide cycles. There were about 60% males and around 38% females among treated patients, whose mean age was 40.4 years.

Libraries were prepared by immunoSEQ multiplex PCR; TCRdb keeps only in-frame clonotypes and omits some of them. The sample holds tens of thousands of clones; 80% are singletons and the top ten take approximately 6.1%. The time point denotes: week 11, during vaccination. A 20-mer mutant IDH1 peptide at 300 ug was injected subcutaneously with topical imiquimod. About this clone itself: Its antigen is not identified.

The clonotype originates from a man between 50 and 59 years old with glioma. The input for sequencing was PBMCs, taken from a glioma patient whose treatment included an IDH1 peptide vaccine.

The CDR3 reads CASTGVYGYTF. DNA of the CDR3: TGTGCCAGCACCGGGGTCTATGGCTACACCTTC. The V gene is TRBV7-9, the J gene TRBJ1-2; D gene ambiguous. Germline V gives CDR1 SEHNR, CDR2 FQNEAQ (reference sequence). V dropped 7 bases and J dropped 4 bases, with 7 bases sitting between them. The CDR3 has 11 amino acids.